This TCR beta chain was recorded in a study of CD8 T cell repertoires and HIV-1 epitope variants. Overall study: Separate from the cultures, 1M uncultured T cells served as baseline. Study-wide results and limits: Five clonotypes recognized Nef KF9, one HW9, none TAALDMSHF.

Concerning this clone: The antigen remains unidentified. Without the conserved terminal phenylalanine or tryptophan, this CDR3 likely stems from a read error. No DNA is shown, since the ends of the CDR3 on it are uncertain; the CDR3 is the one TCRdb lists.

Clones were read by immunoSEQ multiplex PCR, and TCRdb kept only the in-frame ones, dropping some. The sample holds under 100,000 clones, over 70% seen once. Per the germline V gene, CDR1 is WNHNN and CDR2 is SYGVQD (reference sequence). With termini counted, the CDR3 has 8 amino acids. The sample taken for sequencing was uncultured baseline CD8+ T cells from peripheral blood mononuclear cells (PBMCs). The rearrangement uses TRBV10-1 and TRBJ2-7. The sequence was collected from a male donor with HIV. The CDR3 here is CASRQRRG.